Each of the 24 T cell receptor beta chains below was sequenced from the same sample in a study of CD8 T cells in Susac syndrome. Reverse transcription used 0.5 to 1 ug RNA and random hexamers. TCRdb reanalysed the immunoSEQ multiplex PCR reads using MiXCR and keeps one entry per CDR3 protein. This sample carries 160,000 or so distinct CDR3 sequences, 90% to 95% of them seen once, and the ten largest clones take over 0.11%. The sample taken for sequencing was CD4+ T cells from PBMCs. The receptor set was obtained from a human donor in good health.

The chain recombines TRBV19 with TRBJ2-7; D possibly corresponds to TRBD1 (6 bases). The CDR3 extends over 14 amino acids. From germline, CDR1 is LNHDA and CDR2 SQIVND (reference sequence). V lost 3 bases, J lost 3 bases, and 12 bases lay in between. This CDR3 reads CASSISGVVYEQYF. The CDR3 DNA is TGTGCCAGTAGTATTTCAGGGGTGGTCTACGAGCAGTACTTC.

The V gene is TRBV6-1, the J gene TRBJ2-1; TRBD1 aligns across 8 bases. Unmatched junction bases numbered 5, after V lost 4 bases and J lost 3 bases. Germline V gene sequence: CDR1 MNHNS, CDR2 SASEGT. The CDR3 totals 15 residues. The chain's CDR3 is CASSGRGLIYNEQFF. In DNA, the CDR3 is TGTGCCAGCAGTGGCAGGGGGCTCATCTACAATGAGCAGTTCTTC.

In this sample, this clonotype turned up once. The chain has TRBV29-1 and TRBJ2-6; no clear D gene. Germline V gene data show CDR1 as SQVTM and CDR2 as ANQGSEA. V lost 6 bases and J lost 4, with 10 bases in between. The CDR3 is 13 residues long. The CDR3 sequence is CSVSSLGANVLTF. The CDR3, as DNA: TGCAGCGTCAGCTCTCTGGGGGCCAACGTCCTGACTTTC. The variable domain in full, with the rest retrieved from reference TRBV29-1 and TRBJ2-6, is SAVISQKPSRDICQRGTSLTIQCQVDSQVTMMFWYRQQPGQSLTLIATANQGSEATYESGFVIDKFPISRPNLTFSTLTVSNMSPEDSSIYLCSVSSLGANVLTFGAGSRLTVL.

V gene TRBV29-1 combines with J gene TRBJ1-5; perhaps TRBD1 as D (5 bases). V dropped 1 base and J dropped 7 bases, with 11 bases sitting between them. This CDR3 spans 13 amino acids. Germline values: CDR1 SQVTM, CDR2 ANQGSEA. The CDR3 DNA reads TGCAGCGTTGAAGGGGGCCTGGGGCAGCCCCAGCATTTT. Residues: CSVEGGLGQPQHF.

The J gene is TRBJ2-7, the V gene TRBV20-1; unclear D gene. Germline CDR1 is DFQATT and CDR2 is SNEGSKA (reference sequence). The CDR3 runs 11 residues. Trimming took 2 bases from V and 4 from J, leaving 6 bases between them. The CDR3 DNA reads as TGCAGTGCTAGATCGCGTTACGAGCAGTACTTC. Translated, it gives CSARSRYEQYF.

This CDR3 reads CASSSQAGDSPLHF. CDR3 coding DNA: TGTGCCAGCAGCTCCCAGGCGGGTGATTCACCCCTCCACTTT. This chain joins TRBV5-6 and TRBJ1-6; D is uncertain. V dropped 3 bases and J dropped 8 bases, with 12 bases sitting between them. CDR3 length equals 14 residues. Germline CDR1 reads SGHDT; CDR2 reads YYEEEE.

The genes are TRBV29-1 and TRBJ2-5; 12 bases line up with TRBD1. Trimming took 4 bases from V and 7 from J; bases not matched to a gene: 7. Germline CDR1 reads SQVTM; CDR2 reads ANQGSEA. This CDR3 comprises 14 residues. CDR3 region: CSVGWDRGRGTQYF. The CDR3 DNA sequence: TGCAGCGTTGGATGGGACAGGGGGCGAGGGACCCAGTACTTC.

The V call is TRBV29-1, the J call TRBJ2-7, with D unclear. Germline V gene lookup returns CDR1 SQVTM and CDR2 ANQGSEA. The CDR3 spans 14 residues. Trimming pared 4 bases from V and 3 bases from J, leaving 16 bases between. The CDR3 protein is CSVADPWVSYEQYF. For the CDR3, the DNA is TGCAGCGTTGCCGACCCCTGGGTGAGCTACGAGCAGTACTTC.

Written as DNA, the CDR3 is TGTGCCAGTAGGGTCCGACAGGATAGCAATCAGCCCCAGCATTTT. Protein: CASRVRQDSNQPQHF. The chain is built from TRBV19 and TRBJ1-5, with TRBD1 as a possible D gene (6 bases). The V and J ends lost 6 bases and 0 bases respectively, with 12 bases between them. The V gene's germline CDR1 is LNHDA and CDR2 SQIVND (reference sequence). The CDR3 runs 15 residues.

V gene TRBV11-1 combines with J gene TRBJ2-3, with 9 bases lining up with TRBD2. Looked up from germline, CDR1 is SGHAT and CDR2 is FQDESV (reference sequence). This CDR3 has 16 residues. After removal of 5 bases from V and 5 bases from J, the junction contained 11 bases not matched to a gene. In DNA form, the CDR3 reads TGTGCCAGCAGCCAGGAGCGGCTAGCGGGGCGAGATACGCAGTATTTT. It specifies CASSQERLAGRDTQYF. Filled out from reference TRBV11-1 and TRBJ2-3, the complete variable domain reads EAEVAQSPRYKITEKSQAVAFWCDPISGHATLYWYRQILGQGPELLVQFQDESVVDDSQLPKDRFSAERLKGVDSTLKIQPAELGDSAMYLCASSQERLAGRDTQYFGPGTRLTVL.

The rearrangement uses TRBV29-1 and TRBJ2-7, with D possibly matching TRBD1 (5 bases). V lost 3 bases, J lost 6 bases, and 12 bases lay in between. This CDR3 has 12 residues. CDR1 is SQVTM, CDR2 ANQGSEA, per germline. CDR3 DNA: TGCAGCGTTGATCTCGACAGAGGCGAGCAGTACTTC. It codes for CSVDLDRGEQYF.

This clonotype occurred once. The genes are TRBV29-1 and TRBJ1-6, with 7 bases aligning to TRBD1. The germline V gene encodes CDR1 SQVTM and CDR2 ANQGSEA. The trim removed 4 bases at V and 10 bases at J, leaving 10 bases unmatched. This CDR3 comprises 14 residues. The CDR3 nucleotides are TGCAGCGTTGCACCAGACAGGGATGGATCACCCCTCCACTTT. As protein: CSVAPDRDGSPLHF.

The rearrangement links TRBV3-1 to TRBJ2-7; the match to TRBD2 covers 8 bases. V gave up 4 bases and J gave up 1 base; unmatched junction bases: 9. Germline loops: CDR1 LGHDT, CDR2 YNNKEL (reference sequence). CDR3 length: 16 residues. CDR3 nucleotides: TGTGCCAGCAGCCCTTCGGGCGGGGGGAATTCCTACGAGCAGTACTTC. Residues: CASSPSGGGNSYEQYF.

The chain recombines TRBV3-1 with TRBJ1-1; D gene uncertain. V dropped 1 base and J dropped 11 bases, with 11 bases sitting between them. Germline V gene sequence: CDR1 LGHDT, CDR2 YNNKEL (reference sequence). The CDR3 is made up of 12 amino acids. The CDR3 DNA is TGTGCCAGCAGCCAAGTGGAGGGCGTCGCTTTCTTT. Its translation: CASSQVEGVAFF.

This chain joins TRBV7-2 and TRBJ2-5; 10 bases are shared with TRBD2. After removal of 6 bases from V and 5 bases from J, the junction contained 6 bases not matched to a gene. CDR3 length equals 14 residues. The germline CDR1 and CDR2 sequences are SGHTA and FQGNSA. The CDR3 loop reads CASSFMTSGETQYF. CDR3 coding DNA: TGTGCCAGCAGTTTTATGACTAGCGGGGAGACCCAGTACTTC.

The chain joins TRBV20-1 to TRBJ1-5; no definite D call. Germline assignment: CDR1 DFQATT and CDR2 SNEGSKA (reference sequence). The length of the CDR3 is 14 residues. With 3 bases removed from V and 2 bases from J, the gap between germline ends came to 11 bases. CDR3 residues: CSASWQEGNQPQHF. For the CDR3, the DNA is TGCAGTGCTAGTTGGCAGGAGGGCAATCAGCCCCAGCATTTT.

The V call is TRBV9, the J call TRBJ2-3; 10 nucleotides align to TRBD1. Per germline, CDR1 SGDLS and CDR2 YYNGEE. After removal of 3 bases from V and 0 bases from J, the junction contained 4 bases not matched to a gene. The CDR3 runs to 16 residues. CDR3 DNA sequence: TGTGCCAGCAGCGCCCGACAGGGGGCCAGCACAGATACGCAGTATTTT. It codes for CASSARQGASTDTQYF.

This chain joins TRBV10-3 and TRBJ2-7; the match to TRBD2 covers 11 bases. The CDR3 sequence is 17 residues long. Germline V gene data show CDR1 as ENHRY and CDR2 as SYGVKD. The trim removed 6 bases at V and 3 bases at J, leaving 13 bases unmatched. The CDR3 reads CAIRQPPSGGPVYEQYF. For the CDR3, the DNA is TGTGCCATCAGGCAACCCCCTAGCGGGGGGCCGGTCTACGAGCAGTACTTC.

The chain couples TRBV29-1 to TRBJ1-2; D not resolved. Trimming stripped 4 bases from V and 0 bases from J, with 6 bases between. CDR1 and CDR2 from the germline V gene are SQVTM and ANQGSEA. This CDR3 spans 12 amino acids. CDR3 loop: CSVVGTNYGYTF. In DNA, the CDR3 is TGCAGCGTTGTCGGTACTAACTATGGCTACACCTTC.

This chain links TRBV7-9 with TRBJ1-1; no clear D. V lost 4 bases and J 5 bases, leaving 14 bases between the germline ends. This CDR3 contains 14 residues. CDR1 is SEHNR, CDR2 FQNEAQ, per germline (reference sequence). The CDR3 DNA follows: TGTGCCAGCAGCTCGACTAATAGAGAAACTGAAGCTTTCTTT. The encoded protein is CASSSTNRETEAFF.

The CDR3 here is CASSFRPGQTNSPLHF. The DNA of the CDR3 is TGTGCCAGCAGCTTCAGACCGGGACAGACTAATTCACCCCTCCACTTT. The chain has TRBV7-8 and TRBJ1-6, with 7 bases fitting TRBD1. CDR3 length equals 16 residues. In germline, CDR1 is SGHVS, CDR2 FQNEAQ. V shed 3 bases and J 6 bases; nucleotides not matched to a gene: 8.

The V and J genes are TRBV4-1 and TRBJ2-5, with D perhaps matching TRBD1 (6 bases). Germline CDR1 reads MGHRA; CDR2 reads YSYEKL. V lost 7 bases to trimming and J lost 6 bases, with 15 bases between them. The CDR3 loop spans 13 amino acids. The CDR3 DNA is TGCGCCAGCATGGGGACAAACAGCCAGACCCAGTACTTC. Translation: CASMGTNSQTQYF.

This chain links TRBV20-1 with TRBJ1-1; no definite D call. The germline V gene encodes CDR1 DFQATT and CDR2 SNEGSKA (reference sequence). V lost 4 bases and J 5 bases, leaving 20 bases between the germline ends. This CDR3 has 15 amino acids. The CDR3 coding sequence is TGCAGTGCTATATCCGGTGACCGCCCGGGGACTGAAGCTTTCTTT. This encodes CSAISGDRPGTEAFF.

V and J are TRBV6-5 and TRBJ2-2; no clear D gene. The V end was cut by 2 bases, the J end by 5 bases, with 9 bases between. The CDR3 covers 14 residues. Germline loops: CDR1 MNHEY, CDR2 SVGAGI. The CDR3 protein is CASSYGPGTGELFF. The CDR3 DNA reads TGTGCCAGCAGTTACGGCCCTGGGACCGGGGAGCTGTTTTTT.